The entry below gives a single T cell receptor beta chain sequence along with its context. Regions amplified from RNA transcripts were the TCR beta CDR3 regions. First-round RT-PCR targeting the TCR CDR3 was performed with the HTBI primer set. TCRdb re-derived calls from the multiplex PCR reads in MiXCR, one entry per CDR3 protein. Among 490,000 or so distinct CDR3 sequences listed, roughly 23% were seen once. Ophthalmopathy cases scored 3 or more on the Clinical Activity Score and 4 or more on NOSPECS grade, with duration below 3 months. The record originates from a study of T cells in Graves' hyperthyroidism and ophthalmopathy. The germline CDR1 and CDR2 sequences are LNHDA and SQIVND (reference sequence). The CDR3 has 15 amino acids. V lost 6 bases and J 0 bases, leaving 15 bases between the germline ends.

This chain uses TRBV19 with TRBJ2-7; a weak D match, TRBD1 (6 bases). Sequences were obtained from blood. The TCR was taken from a woman in her sixties or seventies with Graves' ophthalmopathy. CDR3 nucleotides: TGTGCCAGTAGCGAGGGACACGGAGGCTCCTACGAGCAGTACTTC. As protein: CASSEGHGGSYEQYF.